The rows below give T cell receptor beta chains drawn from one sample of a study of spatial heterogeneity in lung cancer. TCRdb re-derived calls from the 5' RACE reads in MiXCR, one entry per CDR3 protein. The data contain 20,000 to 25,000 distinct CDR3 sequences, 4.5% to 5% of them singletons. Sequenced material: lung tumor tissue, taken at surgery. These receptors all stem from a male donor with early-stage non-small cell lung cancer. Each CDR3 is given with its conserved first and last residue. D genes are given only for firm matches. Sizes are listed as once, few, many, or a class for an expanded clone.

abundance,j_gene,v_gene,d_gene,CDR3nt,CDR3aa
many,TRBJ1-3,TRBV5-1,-,TGCGCCAGCAGCTTGGGAGGGGCCGGAAACACCATATATTTT,CASSLGGAGNTIYF
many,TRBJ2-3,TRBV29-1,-,TGCAGCGTTGTGACTAGCACAGATACGCAGTATTTT,CSVVTSTDTQYF
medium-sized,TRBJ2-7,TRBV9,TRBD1,TGTGCCAGCAGCGTGGACAGGGTGCCTCGCGAGCAGTACTTC,CASSVDRVPREQYF
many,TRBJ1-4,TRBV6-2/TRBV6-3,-,TGTGCCAGCAGCCGTTACCAAAGCTCTGAAAAACTGTTTTTT,CASSRYQSSEKLFF
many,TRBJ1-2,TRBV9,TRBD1,TGTGCCAGCAGCCTAACAGGGGAAGCTAACTATGGCTACACCTTC,CASSLTGEANYGYTF
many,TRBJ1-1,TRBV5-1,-,TGCGCCAGCAGCACTGGACAGCAAGAGACTGAAGCTTTCTTT,CASSTGQQETEAFF
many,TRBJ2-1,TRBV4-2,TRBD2,TGTGCCAGCAGCCAAGAGCCGGGACTAGGGGAGTCAAATGAGCAGTTCTTC,CASSQEPGLGESNEQFF
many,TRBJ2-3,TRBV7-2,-,TGTGCCAGCAGCTTAATCCTAGCTTTTACAGATACGCAGTATTTT,CASSLILAFTDTQYF
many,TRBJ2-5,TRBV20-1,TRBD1,TGCAGTGCCACTAAGGCGGGACAGGGAGCCTTGGGGACCCAGTACTTC,CSATKAGQGALGTQYF
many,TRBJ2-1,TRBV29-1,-,TGCAGCGTTGAGGCCAGATACAATGAGCAGTTCTTC,CSVEARYNEQFF
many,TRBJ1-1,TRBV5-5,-,TGTGCCAGCAGTTCTAGGGTGGGCCTCACTGAAGCTTTCTTT,CASSSRVGLTEAFF
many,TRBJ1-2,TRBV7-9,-,TGTGCCAGCCAAGGAGGGAGTAACTATGGCTACACCTTC,CASQGGSNYGYTF
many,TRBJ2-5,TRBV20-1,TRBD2,TGCAGTGCTACGCGGGGGGGCGAGGAGACCCAGTACTTC,CSATRGGEETQYF
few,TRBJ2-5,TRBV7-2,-,TGTGCCAGCAGCTTACTCCCCAGCACAAAGACCCAGTACTTC,CASSLLPSTKTQYF